The 22 T cell receptor beta chains presented below share a single source sample, sequenced in a study of CD8 T cells in ankylosing spondylitis. TCRdb re-analysed the 5' RACE reads in MiXCR, keeping a single row per CDR3 protein. The table has roughly 180,000 distinct CDR3 sequences, roughly 12% seen once; the top ten hold more than 15%. Sequenced input: blood, either unsorted or a sorted T cell fraction (not recorded which). Receptors were obtained from a male donor with ankylosing spondylitis or in good health (not recorded which).

The V gene is TRBV19, the J gene TRBJ2-1; 8 bases match TRBD2. Trimming removed 4 bases from V and 3 bases from J; junction bases left unmatched: 5. The CDR3 sequence is 15 residues long. Germline CDR1 LNHDA, CDR2 SQIVND (reference sequence). The CDR3, as DNA: TGTGCCAGTAGTACGAGGGCGGGAGGCTACAATGAGCAGTTCTTC. This gives the protein CASSTRAGGYNEQFF.

This chain links TRBV11-2 with TRBJ2-5, with D uncertain. V dropped 4 bases and J dropped 5 bases, with 8 bases sitting between them. This CDR3 region has 12 residues. The germline V gene has CDR1 SGHAT and CDR2 FQNNGV. The DNA for the CDR3 is TGTGCCAGCAGCTGGGCGGAGGAGACCCAGTACTTC. Its protein is CASSWAEETQYF.

This clonotype has just a few counts. V usage is TRBV10-3 and J usage is TRBJ2-1; no clear D. V was cut by 5 bases and J by 1 base, with 15 bases left in between. This CDR3 has 16 amino acids. CDR1 and CDR2 (germline): ENHRY, SYGVKD. The CDR3, as DNA: TGTGCCATCAGTAAGCCGACTGCTTCGTCCTACAATGAGCAGTTCTTC. Protein product: CAISKPTASSYNEQFF.

The J gene is TRBJ2-1, the V gene TRBV20-1; 8 nucleotides match TRBD1. Germline-derived CDR1 and CDR2 are DFQATT and SNEGSKA (reference sequence). V lost 3 bases, J lost 4 bases, and 5 bases stayed unmatched. This CDR3 spans 14 amino acids. The CDR3 nucleotides read TGCAGTGCTAGCGAACAGGGGGGATACAATGAGCAGTTCTTC. Translating gives CSASEQGGYNEQFF.

This clonotype was counted many times. The CDR3, as DNA: TGCGCCAGCAAATCCGGGACTAGGGGATACGAGCAGTACTTC. It yields the protein CASKSGTRGYEQYF. J is TRBJ2-7 and V is TRBV4-1, with 8 bases identical to TRBD2. There are 14 residues in the CDR3. Germline assignment: CDR1 MGHRA and CDR2 YSYEKL. Trimming cost V 7 bases and J 4 bases; bases outside gene matches: 9.

The V call is TRBV12-5, the J call TRBJ2-1, with 8 positions matching TRBD1. From germline, CDR1 is LGHNT and CDR2 FRNRAP. This CDR3 has 16 amino acids. J gave up 4 bases and V 1 base, and 6 bases lay outside the gene matches. The CDR3 sequence is CASGLDLGTGYNEQFF. The CDR3 DNA reads TGTGCTAGTGGTTTGGACCTCGGGACAGGATACAATGAGCAGTTCTTC. The complete variable domain, with remaining parts taken from reference TRBV12-5 and TRBJ2-1, reads DARVTQTPRHKVTEMGQEVTMRCQPILGHNTVFWYRQTMMQGLELLAYFRNRAPLDDSGMPKDRFSAEMPDATLATLKIQPSEPRDSAVYFCASGLDLGTGYNEQFFGPGTRLTVL.

The sample holds a few counts of this clonotype. The rearrangement joins TRBV7-9 to TRBJ1-4; a weak D match, TRBD1 (5 bases). Germline lookup yields CDR1 SEHNR and CDR2 FQNEAQ (reference sequence). Trimming shortened V by 5 bases and J by 3 bases, and 13 bases separated the two germline ends. This CDR3 is built from 15 residues. The CDR3, as DNA: TGTGCCAGCAGCCCCCGGGACGCTTCTAATGAAAAACTGTTTTTT. It codes for CASSPRDASNEKLFF.

This clonotype was counted between two and nine times. CDR3 nucleotide sequence: TGTGCCAGCAGCCCAAAGCCCCATGCGGCCAGCTCCTACAATGAGCAGTTCTTC. Translated: CASSPKPHAASSYNEQFF. This chain connects TRBV4-2 to TRBJ2-1; D uncertain. The CDR3 runs 18 residues. The V and J ends lost 4 bases and 0 bases respectively, with 19 bases between them. Germline assignment: CDR1 LGHNA and CDR2 YNFKEQ.

This clonotype was observed at least ten times. CDR3 in amino acids: CASSYPGRGYEQYF. The CDR3 region has the DNA TGTGCCAGCAGTTACCCGGGCAGGGGGTACGAGCAGTACTTC. V and J are TRBV6-2 or TRBV6-3 and TRBJ2-7; 7 bases are a match to TRBD1. CDR3 size: 14 residues. Germline values: CDR1 MNHEY, CDR2 SVGEGT. The trim removed 2 bases at V and 4 bases at J, leaving 5 bases unmatched.

The V call is TRBV3-1, the J call TRBJ2-1, with 7 bases lining up with TRBD1. The CDR3 spans 18 residues. V shed 4 bases and J 0 bases; nucleotides not matched to a gene: 12. Germline V gene sequence: CDR1 LGHDT, CDR2 YNNKEL (reference sequence). DNA for the CDR3: TGTGCCAGCAGCCCAATGGGGGTTAGGGGGCCCTCCTACAATGAGCAGTTCTTC. Residues: CASSPMGVRGPSYNEQFF.

This clonotype was observed at least ten times. The chain has TRBV5-5 and TRBJ2-1; D is unresolved. Trimming took off 6 bases at V and 8 bases at J, with 6 bases between the two ends. Germline assignment: CDR1 SGHKS and CDR2 YYEKEE (reference sequence). This CDR3 contains 10 residues. CDR3 sequence reads: CASIGHEQFF. CDR3 coding DNA: TGTGCCAGCATCGGCCATGAGCAGTTCTTC.

This clonotype was found a few times. CDR3 DNA sequence: TGTGCCAGCAGCCCGGGACAGGCGGGGCAGCCCCAGCATTTT. It translates to CASSPGQAGQPQHF. The chain couples TRBV5-6 to TRBJ1-5, with 8 bases identical to TRBD1. V lost 4 bases to trimming and J lost 7 bases; unmatched junction nucleotides: 7. This CDR3 is built from 14 residues. In germline, CDR1 is SGHDT, CDR2 YYEEEE.

The chain joins TRBV27 to TRBJ2-1, with 7 positions matching TRBD1. Looked up from germline, CDR1 is MNHEY and CDR2 is SMNVEV (reference sequence). The CDR3 is 15 residues long. The junction had 6 bases not matched to a gene; V was cut back by 5 bases and J by 2 bases. CDR3: CASSPDRAAYNEQFF. For the CDR3, the DNA is TGTGCCAGCAGTCCTGACAGGGCAGCCTACAATGAGCAGTTCTTC.

This clonotype was counted a few times. The DNA of the CDR3 is TGCGCCAGCAGCCACATAACCGGGACTAGCGGGAGCTCCTACGAGCAGTACTTC. Translated, it gives CASSHITGTSGSSYEQYF. The V and J genes are TRBV4-1 and TRBJ2-7; TRBD2 matches 14 bases. Germline CDR1 reads MGHRA; CDR2 reads YSYEKL. V was clipped by 3 bases and J by 0 bases; unmatched bases: 7. This CDR3 region has 18 residues.

In this sample, this clonotype turned up many times. V usage is TRBV9 and J usage is TRBJ2-7; D gene ambiguous. Per the germline V gene, CDR1 is SGDLS and CDR2 is YYNGEE. V was trimmed by 4 bases and J by 6 bases, leaving 8 bases between them. The CDR3 runs to 11 residues. The DNA for the CDR3 is TGTGCCAGCAGCTCAGGACCCGAGCAGTACTTC. Translated: CASSSGPEQYF.

This clonotype appeared a few times. The chain uses TRBV20-1 and TRBJ2-3; D is possibly TRBD2 (5 bases). This CDR3 is 15 amino acids long. CDR1 DFQATT and CDR2 SNEGSKA come from the germline V gene (reference sequence). The ends were cut back, 0 bases at V and 0 bases at J, with 10 bases in the middle. The CDR3, as DNA: TGCAGTGCTAGAGATCCAAGAGGGAGCACAGATACGCAGTATTTT. This gives the protein CSARDPRGSTDTQYF.

Only a few counts were recorded for this clonotype. This chain connects TRBV27 to TRBJ2-5; 16 positions match TRBD2. V lost 5 bases and J lost 9; bases outside the gene matches: 9. The germline V gene encodes CDR1 MNHEY and CDR2 SMNVEV (reference sequence). The CDR3 has 16 residues. The CDR3 sequence is CASSPGTSGRGGSQYF. The DNA of the CDR3 is TGTGCCAGCAGTCCGGGGACTAGCGGGAGGGGGGGGTCCCAGTACTTC.

Only a few counts were recorded for this clonotype. This rearrangement joins TRBV5-5 to TRBJ1-6; D possibly corresponds to TRBD1 (5 bases). The CDR3 has 15 amino acids. V was clipped by 4 bases and J by 6 bases, with 14 bases between them. Per germline, CDR1 SGHKS and CDR2 YYEKEE (reference sequence). Written as DNA, the CDR3 is TGTGCCAGCAGCCCGCGGGGACCTAGTAATTCACCCCTCCACTTT. Protein sequence: CASSPRGPSNSPLHF.

The chain carries TRBV20-1 and TRBJ1-5; D may be TRBD1 (6 bases). V was pared by 4 bases and J by 3 bases, with 13 bases between. CDR3 length: 14 residues. The germline gives CDR1 DFQATT, CDR2 SNEGSKA (reference sequence). The chain's CDR3 is CSATPTGNNQPQHF. The CDR3 DNA sequence: TGCAGTGCTACCCCGACAGGCAACAATCAGCCCCAGCATTTT.

The chain uses TRBV19 and TRBJ1-3; D is ambiguous. This CDR3 region has 14 residues. V was shortened by 3 bases and J by 0 bases, with 6 bases between the two germline ends. Germline CDR1 reads LNHDA; CDR2 reads SQIVND (reference sequence). CDR3 residues: CASSIISSGNTIYF. The CDR3 DNA reads as TGTGCCAGTAGTATTATCTCCTCTGGAAACACCATATATTTT.

This clonotype was seen at least ten times. The chain carries TRBV7-9 and TRBJ1-1; no clear D. The CDR3 length is 15 residues. Germline values: CDR1 SEHNR, CDR2 FQNEAQ (reference sequence). V dropped 4 bases and J dropped 0 bases, with 12 bases sitting between them. CDR3 nucleotide sequence: TGTGCCAGCAGCTCCGCAGGACGGTTGAACACTGAAGCTTTCTTT. It specifies CASSSAGRLNTEAFF.

The chain couples TRBV20-1 to TRBJ2-7; tentative D call: TRBD2 (7 bases). V was cut by 1 base and J by 5 bases, with 12 bases left in between. Germline-derived CDR1 and CDR2 are DFQATT and SNEGSKA (reference sequence). The CDR3 runs 13 residues. CDR3 region: CSARARGLDEQYF. The CDR3 DNA follows: TGCAGTGCTAGAGCGCGGGGGCTCGACGAGCAGTACTTC.